The next 4 T cell receptor beta chains were all read from a single sample in a study of PD-L1 blockade in urothelial cancer (TCRdb year 2017). Library generation was performed with the immunoSEQ multiplex PCR assay. TCRdb holds this immuneACCESS table with in-frame rearrangements only. Some clones are missing; in checked studies, unresolved V genes explain under half, and the rest has no known cause. Within this sample are under 130,000 clones, with roughly 84% of them counted one time only. The top ten constitute roughly 2.3% of the sample. Sequenced here: PBMCs, sampled around atezolizumab (anti-PD-L1) treatment. The source is a man aged 50 or older with urothelial cancer.

This clone is a singleton in its sample. The rearrangement joins TRBV7-2 to TRBJ2-7; 12 nucleotides align to TRBD2. Germline V lookup: CDR1 SGHTA, CDR2 FQGNSA. The CDR3 has 16 residues. The J segment lost 4 bases and the V segment lost 1 base, leaving 5 bases of the junction unmatched. Here the CDR3 reads CASSLVTSGSRYEQYF. CDR3 nucleotide sequence: TGTGCCAGCAGCTTAGTGACTAGCGGGAGTCGGTACGAGCAGTACTTC.

This clone has only one observation. The chain combines TRBV9 with TRBJ1-1, with D uncertain. Trimming took 3 bases from V and 6 from J, leaving 18 bases between them. Germline V gene lookup returns CDR1 SGDLS and CDR2 YYNGEE. The CDR3 covers 15 residues. CDR3 in amino acids: CASSAPGLGGSEAFF. CDR3 nucleotide sequence: TGTGCCAGCAGCGCCCCAGGCTTGGGAGGATCTGAAGCTTTCTTT.

The sample holds one count of this clone. The chain links TRBV7-2 to TRBJ2-3; D uncertain. Looked up from germline, CDR1 is SGHTA and CDR2 is FQGNSA. The germline V and J ends were trimmed by 2 bases and 4 bases, with 4 bases remaining between them. This CDR3 comprises 12 residues. This chain's CDR3 is CASSLLADTQYF. CDR3 bases: TGTGCCAGCAGCTTATTAGCAGATACGCAGTATTTT.

J is TRBJ1-1 and V is TRBV9; possible D gene TRBD1, 5 bases. Germline V lookup: CDR1 SGDLS, CDR2 YYNGEE. V was trimmed by 0 bases and J by 4 bases, leaving 13 bases between them. The CDR3 sequence is 15 residues long. CDR3: CASSVEALGPTEAFF. The CDR3 DNA reads TGTGCCAGCAGCGTAGAGGCCCTGGGGCCCACTGAAGCTTTCTTT.